A single sample gave rise to the 30 T cell receptor beta chains below, sequenced in a study of blood T cell repertoires in COVID-19 (dated by TCRdb to 2018 to 2020). Library preparation used the immunoSEQ multiplex PCR assay. Held by TCRdb, this immuneACCESS table contains in-frame sequences only and omits some clones. Under half of the omission traces to an unresolved V gene where checked; the cause of the rest is unknown. Here the sample has just under 150,000 clones; 75% to 90% occur a single time. About 5.1% of the sample is held by the ten biggest clonotypes. Sequencing was carried out using peripheral blood. The source is a human donor in a cohort sampled during active COVID-19.

The chain carries TRBV3-1 (or the pseudogene TRBV3-2) and TRBJ1-2, with D possibly being TRBD1 (5 bases). The V gene lost 3 bases and the J gene lost 4 bases, with 18 bases spanning the gap. This CDR3 region has 16 residues. Germline lookup yields CDR1 LGHDT and CDR2 YNNKEL (reference sequence). The DNA of the CDR3 is TGTGCCAGCAGCCAGCAGGGAAGAATGTCACGCTATGGCTACACCTTC. Translation gives CASSQQGRMSRYGYTF.

V and J are TRBV3-1 (or the pseudogene TRBV3-2) and TRBJ2-4; no clear D gene. The V end was cut by 4 bases, the J end by 0 bases, with 7 bases between. The CDR3 runs 14 residues. The germline V gene has CDR1 LGHDT and CDR2 YNNKEL (reference sequence). Here the CDR3 DNA reads TGTGCCAGCAGCCCCGACTTAGCCAAAAACATTCAGTACTTC. Protein product: CASSPDLAKNIQYF.

This chain links TRBV5-1 with TRBJ1-6; 7 positions match TRBD1. The ends lost 5 bases at V and 9 bases at J; junction bases unmatched: 8. This CDR3 contains 14 residues. Germline loops: CDR1 SGHRS, CDR2 YFSETQ. DNA of the CDR3: TGCGCCAGCAGTGCAACAGGGGACGGTTCACCCCTCCACTTT. Translation: CASSATGDGSPLHF.

CDR3 in DNA: TGTGCCAGCTCACCCGGGGGGGACACTGGAAACACCATATATTTT. Amino acid sequence: CASSPGGDTGNTIYF. The genes are TRBV18 and TRBJ1-3, with D maybe TRBD1 (6 bases). Per germline, CDR1 KGHSH and CDR2 LQKENI. CDR3 length: 15 amino acids. The germline V and J ends were trimmed by 3 bases and 2 bases, with 11 bases remaining between them.

This clone was counted a single time. The CDR3 coding sequence is TGTGCCAGCAGCGGTGGGACTGGAAGAGAGACCCAGTACTTC. This encodes CASSGGTGRETQYF. The V and J genes are TRBV7-3 and TRBJ2-5, with TRBD2 as a possible D gene (6 bases). The CDR3 extends over 14 amino acids. V gave up 5 bases and J gave up 4 bases, with 14 bases separating them. In germline, CDR1 is SGHTA, CDR2 FQGTGA.

The chain employs TRBV19 and TRBJ1-1; D is uncertain. Germline assignment: CDR1 LNHDA and CDR2 SQIVND (reference sequence). There are 13 residues in the CDR3. The V gene lost 1 base and the J gene lost 7 bases, with 10 bases spanning the gap. DNA of the CDR3: TGTGCCAGTAGTATAGCAGAGGAGATTGAAGCTTTCTTT. It encodes CASSIAEEIEAFF.

V gene TRBV9 combines with J gene TRBJ2-7; D gene uncertain. V was cut by 3 bases and J by 6 bases, with 10 bases left in between. The CDR3 length is 12 residues. Germline assignment: CDR1 SGDLS and CDR2 YYNGEE. The CDR3 nucleotides read TGTGCCAGCAGCGCCGAAACAAGCGAGCAGTACTTC. The encoded protein is CASSAETSEQYF.

The rearrangement links TRBV2 to TRBJ1-4; D gene unclear. Germline V CDR1 and CDR2: SNHLY, FYNNEI. V lost 5 bases, J lost 10 bases, and 11 bases lay in between. There are 12 residues in the CDR3. The CDR3 coding sequence is TGTGCCAGCAGTTACAGTTCTGGAAAACTGTTTTTT. It specifies CASSYSSGKLFF.

The chain has TRBV18 and TRBJ1-4; 8 bases agree with TRBD1. The length of the CDR3 is 15 residues. In germline, CDR1 is KGHSH, CDR2 LQKENI. Germline trimming cut 2 bases from V and 7 bases from J; bases unmatched to any gene: 6. CDR3 bases: TGTGCCAGCTCACCATCGACAGGGGAAAGTGAAAAACTGTTTTTT. This sequence encodes CASSPSTGESEKLFF.

V and J are TRBV28 and TRBJ2-5, with 9 bases identical to TRBD1. After removal of 4 bases from V and 5 bases from J, the junction contained 8 bases not matched to a gene. In germline, CDR1 is MDHEN, CDR2 SYDVKM. This CDR3 is built from 15 residues. The CDR3 DNA reads as TGTGCCAGCAGTTCCCCCACGACAGGGGGGGAGACCCAGTACTTC. Translation: CASSSPTTGGETQYF.

V is TRBV18 and J is TRBJ2-2; the D gene is possibly TRBD2 (5 bases). This CDR3 has 16 amino acids. The germline CDR1 and CDR2 sequences are KGHSH and LQKENI. With 1 base removed from V and 0 bases from J, the gap between germline ends came to 9 bases. The CDR3 loop is CASSPRAGTNTGELFF. The CDR3 DNA sequence: TGTGCCAGCTCACCACGGGCGGGCACGAACACCGGGGAGCTGTTTTTT.

The rearrangement uses TRBV29-1 and TRBJ1-2; 7 bases map to TRBD1. Germline loops: CDR1 SQVTM, CDR2 ANQGSEA. V was clipped by 3 bases and J by 2 bases; unmatched bases: 3. The CDR3 covers 13 residues. CDR3 sequence reads: CSVEGQRNYGYTF. The CDR3 DNA reads as TGCAGCGTTGAGGGACAGAGGAACTATGGCTACACCTTC.

As DNA, the CDR3 is TGTGCCAGCAGCTCAGACCAGTTCTACGAGCAGTACGTC. The encoded protein is CASSSDQFYEQYV. The V call is TRBV11-2, the J call TRBJ2-7, with D unresolved. The V gene lost 4 bases and the J gene lost 3 bases, with 10 bases spanning the gap. Germline CDR1 and CDR2: SGHAT and FQNNGV. CDR3 length: 13 amino acids.

V and J are TRBV9 and TRBJ2-5, with D possibly TRBD2 on 6 matching bases. The CDR3 is 17 amino acids. V lost 2 bases and J 1 base, leaving 18 bases between the germline ends. Germline V lookup: CDR1 SGDLS, CDR2 YYNGEE. CDR3 in DNA: TGTGCCAGCAGCGTCTCCTCGGGTAACGGGGGCCAAGAGACCCAGTACTTC. Encoded protein: CASSVSSGNGGQETQYF.

This clone appeared a single time. This sequence joins TRBV5-4 and TRBJ2-7, with 9 bases identical to TRBD1. Germline CDR1 reads SGHNT; CDR2 reads YYREEE (reference sequence). Germline trimming cut 4 bases from V and 5 bases from J; bases unmatched to any gene: 4. CDR3 size: 13 residues. DNA for the CDR3: TGTGCCAGCAGCATGACAGGGGGGGACGAGCAGTACTTC. This codes for CASSMTGGDEQYF.

This chain joins TRBV5-1 and TRBJ2-6; tentative D call: TRBD1 (6 bases). V lost 3 bases and J 0 bases, leaving 13 bases between the germline ends. The CDR3 loop spans 17 amino acids. Looked up from germline, CDR1 is SGHRS and CDR2 is YFSETQ. CDR3 residues: CASSWGPGISGANVLTF. DNA for the CDR3: TGCGCCAGCAGCTGGGGGCCAGGCATCTCTGGGGCCAACGTCCTGACTTTC. Based on the CDR3 plus reference TRBV5-1 and TRBJ2-6, the full variable domain is KAGVTQTPRYLIKTRGQQVTLSCSPISGHRSVSWYQQTPGQGLQFLFEYFSETQRNKGNFPGRFSGRQFSNSRSEMNVSTLELGDSALYLCASSWGPGISGANVLTFGAGSRLTVL.

The chain links TRBV20-1 to TRBJ1-1; no reliable D call. Germline CDR1 reads DFQATT; CDR2 reads SNEGSKA (reference sequence). The CDR3 contains 13 residues. Trimming took 3 bases from V and 6 from J, leaving 14 bases between them. This CDR3 reads CSASTRLGPEAFF. CDR3 in DNA: TGCAGTGCTAGTACCCGACTGGGTCCTGAAGCTTTCTTT.

The chain employs TRBV18 and TRBJ2-5; TRBD2 matches 8 bases. The CDR3 length is 15 residues. CDR1 is KGHSH and CDR2 is LQKENI in the germline V gene. J gave up 2 bases and V 3 bases, and 5 bases lay outside the gene matches. In DNA form, the CDR3 reads TGTGCCAGCTCACCGGGCACTAGCGGACAAGAGACCCAGTACTTC. Encoded protein: CASSPGTSGQETQYF.

This chain links TRBV6-6 with TRBJ2-1; D is perhaps TRBD2 (6 bases). Germline V CDR1 and CDR2: MNHNY, SVGAGI (reference sequence). The CDR3 has 14 residues. The V and J ends lost 8 bases and 7 bases respectively, with 18 bases between them. CDR3 region: CASRWDLGGNEQFF. The CDR3 DNA sequence: TGTGCCAGCCGGTGGGACCTCGGAGGGAATGAGCAGTTCTTC.

The J gene is TRBJ2-7, the V gene TRBV7-6; 9 bases fit TRBD2. Trimming at V came to 1 base and at J to 2 bases, leaving 3 bases not matched to a gene. Germline CDR1 SGHVS, CDR2 FNYEAQ. The CDR3 has 15 amino acids. Written as DNA, the CDR3 is TGTGCCAGCAGCTTAGGTCTAGCGGGGACCTACGAGCAGTACTTC. It codes for CASSLGLAGTYEQYF.

This chain links TRBV27 with TRBJ1-6; D not resolved. Germline V gene sequence: CDR1 MNHEY, CDR2 SMNVEV (reference sequence). The CDR3 is 16 residues long. V shed 4 bases and J shed 4 bases, with 14 bases lying between them. The CDR3 is CASSSMGDGYNSPLHF. CDR3 nucleotides: TGTGCCAGCAGTTCTATGGGCGATGGGTATAATTCACCCCTCCACTTT.

This clone showed up just once. The chain couples TRBV5-6 to TRBJ1-6, with TRBD1 matching over 8 bases. V lost 7 bases to trimming and J lost 10 bases; unmatched junction nucleotides: 7. Germline CDR1 and CDR2: SGHDT and YYEEEE. The CDR3 has 13 amino acids. The CDR3 DNA reads as TGTGCCAGCGGGCTAGACAGGGGATCACCCCTCCACTTT. Translation: CASGLDRGSPLHF.

J is TRBJ1-1 and V is TRBV25-1, with unresolved D. Trimming took off 6 bases at V and 1 base at J, with 6 bases between the two ends. Germline V lookup: CDR1 MGHDK, CDR2 SYGVNS. The CDR3 sequence is 12 residues long. DNA of the CDR3: TGTGCCAGCAGGTCAGGGAACACTGAAGCTTTCTTT. Encoded protein: CASRSGNTEAFF.

The chain uses TRBV18 and TRBJ2-2; TRBD2 might be the D (6 bases). The V and J ends lost 3 bases and 6 bases respectively, with 20 bases between them. The CDR3 totals 17 residues. Germline V CDR1 and CDR2: KGHSH, LQKENI. The CDR3 protein is CASSPSEEGHYPGELFF. CDR3 DNA sequence: TGTGCCAGCTCACCCTCCGAGGAGGGTCATTATCCCGGGGAGCTGTTTTTT. Drawing the rest from reference TRBV18 and TRBJ2-2, the complete variable domain is NAGVMQNPRHLVRRRGQEARLRCSPMKGHSHVYWYRQLPEEGLKFMVYLQKENIIDESGMPKERFSAEFPKEGPSILRIQQVVRGDSAAYFCASSPSEEGHYPGELFFGEGSRLTVL.

The rearrangement joins TRBV6-1 to TRBJ2-1; 16 positions match TRBD2. V shed 2 bases and J 4 bases; nucleotides not matched to a gene: 2. This CDR3 comprises 17 residues. CDR1 is MNHNS, CDR2 SASEGT, per germline. The CDR3 DNA sequence: TGTGCCAGCAGTGAACGGGGACTAGCGGGAGGGTACAATGAGCAGTTCTTC. It specifies CASSERGLAGGYNEQFF.

This chain joins TRBV9 and TRBJ2-1; 7 bases map to TRBD2. There are 14 residues in the CDR3. In germline, CDR1 is SGDLS, CDR2 YYNGEE. V lost 4 bases to trimming and J lost 8 bases; unmatched junction nucleotides: 9. CDR3 sequence reads: CASSPQTSRDEQFF. CDR3 coding DNA: TGTGCCAGCAGCCCGCAGACTAGCCGGGATGAGCAGTTCTTC.

The chain couples TRBV28 to TRBJ1-3; D not certain. Germline CDR1 reads MDHEN; CDR2 reads SYDVKM. V lost 4 bases to trimming and J lost 8 bases, with 12 bases between them. The CDR3 consists of 13 residues. The CDR3 bases are TGTGCCAGCAGTTCTACGGGGAGTCACACCATATATTTT. Amino acid sequence: CASSSTGSHTIYF.

The chain recombines TRBV7-6 with TRBJ2-3; possible D gene TRBD2, 5 bases. The CDR3 totals 19 residues. Germline V gene data show CDR1 as SGHVS and CDR2 as FNYEAQ. V lost 10 bases and J 7 bases, leaving 36 bases between the germline ends. In nucleotides, the CDR3 is TGTGCCACCCGGTTGCTAGGGAGTGGCGGAACCTCCGGAGATTATACGCAGTATTTT. Residues: CATRLLGSGGTSGDYTQYF.

The chain is built from TRBV9 and TRBJ1-6; no firm D call. Germline V lookup: CDR1 SGDLS, CDR2 YYNGEE. This CDR3 region has 13 residues. V lost 0 bases and J lost 11, with 9 bases in between. In DNA form, the CDR3 reads TGTGCCAGCAGCGTAGACATCGGGGCACCCCTCCACTTT. Its translation is CASSVDIGAPLHF.

The chain employs TRBV7-9 and TRBJ1-5, with TRBD1 matching over 12 bases. The CDR3 sequence is 15 residues long. The germline V gene encodes CDR1 SEHNR and CDR2 FQNEAQ (reference sequence). Trimming removed 5 bases from V and 5 bases from J; junction bases left unmatched: 4. The CDR3: CASSDGTGGDQPQHF. The CDR3 DNA follows: TGTGCCAGCAGCGATGGGACAGGGGGCGATCAGCCCCAGCATTTT.